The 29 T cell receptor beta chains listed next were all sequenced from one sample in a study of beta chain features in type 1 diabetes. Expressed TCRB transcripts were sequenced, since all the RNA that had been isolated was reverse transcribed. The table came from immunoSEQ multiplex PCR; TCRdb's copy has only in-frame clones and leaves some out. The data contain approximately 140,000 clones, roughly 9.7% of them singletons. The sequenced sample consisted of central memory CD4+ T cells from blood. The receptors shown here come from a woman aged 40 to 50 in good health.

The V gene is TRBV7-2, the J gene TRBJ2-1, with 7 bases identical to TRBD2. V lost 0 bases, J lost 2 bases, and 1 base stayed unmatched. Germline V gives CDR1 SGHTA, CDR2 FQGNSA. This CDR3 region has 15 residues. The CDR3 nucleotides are TGTGCCAGCAGCTTAGCGGGGGGGGCCTACAATGAGCAGTTCTTC. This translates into CASSLAGGAYNEQFF. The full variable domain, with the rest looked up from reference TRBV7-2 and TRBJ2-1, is GAGVSQSPSNKVTEKGKDVELRCDPISGHTALYWYRQSLGQGLEFLIYFQGNSAPDKSGLPSDRFSAERTGGSVSTLTIQRTQQEDSAVYLCASSLAGGAYNEQFFGPGTRLTVL.

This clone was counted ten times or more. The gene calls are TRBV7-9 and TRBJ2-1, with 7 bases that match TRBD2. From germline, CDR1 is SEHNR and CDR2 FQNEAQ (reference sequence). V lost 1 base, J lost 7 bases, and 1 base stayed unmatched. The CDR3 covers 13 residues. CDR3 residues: CASSLGEGNEQFF. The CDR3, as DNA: TGTGCCAGCAGCTTAGGGGAGGGGAATGAGCAGTTCTTC.

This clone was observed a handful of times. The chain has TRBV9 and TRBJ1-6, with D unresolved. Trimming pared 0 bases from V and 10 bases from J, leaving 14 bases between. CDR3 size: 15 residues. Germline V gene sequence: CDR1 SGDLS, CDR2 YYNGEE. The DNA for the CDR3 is TGTGCCAGCAGCGTAGACAGTTCAGGTGGCTCACCCCTCCACTTT. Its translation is CASSVDSSGGSPLHF. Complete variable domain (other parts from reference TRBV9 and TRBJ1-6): DSGVTQTPKHLITATGQRVTLRCSPRSGDLSVYWYQQSLDQGLQFLIQYYNGEERAKGNILERFSAQQFPDLHSELNLSSLELGDSALYFCASSVDSSGGSPLHFGNGTRLTVT.

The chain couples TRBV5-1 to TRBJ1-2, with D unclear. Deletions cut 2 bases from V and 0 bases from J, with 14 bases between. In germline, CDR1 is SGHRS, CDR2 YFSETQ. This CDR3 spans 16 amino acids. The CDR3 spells CASSLTTFPSNYGYTF. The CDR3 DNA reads TGCGCCAGCAGCTTAACAACCTTCCCATCTAACTATGGCTACACCTTC.

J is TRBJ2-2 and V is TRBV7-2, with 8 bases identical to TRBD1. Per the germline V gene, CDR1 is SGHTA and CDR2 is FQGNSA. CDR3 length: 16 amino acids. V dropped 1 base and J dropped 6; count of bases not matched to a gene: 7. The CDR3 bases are TGTGCCAGCAGCTTAGGGACAGGGTCCCCGGCCGGGGAGCTGTTTTTT. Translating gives CASSLGTGSPAGELFF.

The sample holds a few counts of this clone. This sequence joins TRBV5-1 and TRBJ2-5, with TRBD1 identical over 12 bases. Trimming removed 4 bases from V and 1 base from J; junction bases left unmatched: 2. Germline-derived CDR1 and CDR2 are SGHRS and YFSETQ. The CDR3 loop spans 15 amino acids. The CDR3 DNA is TGCGCCAGCAGCGGGACAGGGGGCGCCCAAGAGACCCAGTACTTC. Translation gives CASSGTGGAQETQYF.

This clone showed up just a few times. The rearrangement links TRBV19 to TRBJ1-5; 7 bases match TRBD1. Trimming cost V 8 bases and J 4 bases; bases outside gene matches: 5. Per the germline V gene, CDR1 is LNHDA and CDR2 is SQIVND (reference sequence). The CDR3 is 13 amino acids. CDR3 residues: CASARTGNQPQHF. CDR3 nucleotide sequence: TGTGCCAGTGCCCGGACAGGAAATCAGCCCCAGCATTTT.

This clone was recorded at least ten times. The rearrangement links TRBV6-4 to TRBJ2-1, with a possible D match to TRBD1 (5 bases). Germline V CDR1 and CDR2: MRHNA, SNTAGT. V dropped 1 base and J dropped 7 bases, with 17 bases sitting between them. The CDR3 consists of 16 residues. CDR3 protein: CASSDWTRRGRNEQFF. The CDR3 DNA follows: TGTGCCAGCAGTGACTGGACCAGAAGGGGCAGGAATGAGCAGTTCTTC.

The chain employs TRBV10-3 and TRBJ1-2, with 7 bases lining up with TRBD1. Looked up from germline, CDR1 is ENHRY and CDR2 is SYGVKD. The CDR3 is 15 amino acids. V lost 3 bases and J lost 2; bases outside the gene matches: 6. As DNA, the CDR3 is TGTGCCATCAGTGACCGAGAGGGGGCCAACTATGGCTACACCTTC. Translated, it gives CAISDREGANYGYTF.

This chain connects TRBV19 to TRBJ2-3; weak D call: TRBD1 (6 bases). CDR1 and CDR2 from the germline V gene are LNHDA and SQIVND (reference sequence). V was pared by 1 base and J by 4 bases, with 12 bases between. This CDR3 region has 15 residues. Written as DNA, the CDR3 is TGTGCCAGTAGTATAGGCCAGGGGAGAGCAGATACGCAGTATTTT. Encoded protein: CASSIGQGRADTQYF. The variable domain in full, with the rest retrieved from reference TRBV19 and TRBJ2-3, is DGGITQSPKYLFRKEGQNVTLSCEQNLNHDAMYWYRQDPGQGLRLIYYSQIVNDFQKGDIAEGYSVSREKKESFPLTVTSAQKNPTAFYLCASSIGQGRADTQYFGPGTRLTVL.

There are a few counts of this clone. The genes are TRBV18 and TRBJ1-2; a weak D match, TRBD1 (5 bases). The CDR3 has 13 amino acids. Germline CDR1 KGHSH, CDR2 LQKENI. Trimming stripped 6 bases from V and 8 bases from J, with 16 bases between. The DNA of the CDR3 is TGTGCCAGCTCTCTGCTTGGCAGGGAAGGCTACACCTTC. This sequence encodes CASSLLGREGYTF. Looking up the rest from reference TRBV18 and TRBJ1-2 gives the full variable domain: NAGVMQNPRHLVRRRGQEARLRCSPMKGHSHVYWYRQLPEEGLKFMVYLQKENIIDESGMPKERFSAEFPKEGPSILRIQQVVRGDSAAYFCASSLLGREGYTFGSGTRLTVV.

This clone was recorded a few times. CDR3 coding DNA: TGTGCCAGCAGCCAACCCCCTCGACGGGGGGCAGAGAGCTCCTACAATGAGCAGTTCTTC. It yields the protein CASSQPPRRGAESSYNEQFF. The chain is built from TRBV4-2 and TRBJ2-1; tentatively, D is TRBD2 (7 bases). CDR1 and CDR2 (germline): LGHNA, YNFKEQ. V was pared by 2 bases and J by 0 bases, with 23 bases between. The CDR3 runs to 20 residues.

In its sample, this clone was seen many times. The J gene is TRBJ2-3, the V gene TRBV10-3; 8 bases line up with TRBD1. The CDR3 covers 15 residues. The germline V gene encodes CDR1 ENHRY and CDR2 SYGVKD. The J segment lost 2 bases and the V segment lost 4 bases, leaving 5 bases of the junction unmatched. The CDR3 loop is CAISGRTGYTDTQYF. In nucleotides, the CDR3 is TGTGCCATCAGTGGACGGACAGGGTACACAGATACGCAGTATTTT.

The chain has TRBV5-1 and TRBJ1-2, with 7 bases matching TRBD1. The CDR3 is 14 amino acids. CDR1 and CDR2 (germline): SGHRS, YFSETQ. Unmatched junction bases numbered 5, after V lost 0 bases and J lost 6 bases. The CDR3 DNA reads TGCGCCAGCAGCTTGGGAGGGGGCGCCGATGGCTACACCTTC. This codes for CASSLGGGADGYTF. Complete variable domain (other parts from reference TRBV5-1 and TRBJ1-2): KAGVTQTPRYLIKTRGQQVTLSCSPISGHRSVSWYQQTPGQGLQFLFEYFSETQRNKGNFPGRFSGRQFSNSRSEMNVSTLELGDSALYLCASSLGGGADGYTFGSGTRLTVV.

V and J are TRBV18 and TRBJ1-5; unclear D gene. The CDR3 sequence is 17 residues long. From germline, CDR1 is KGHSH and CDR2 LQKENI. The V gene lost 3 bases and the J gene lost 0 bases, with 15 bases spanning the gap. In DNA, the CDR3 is TGTGCCAGCTCACCTACCCGGGAGTCATATAGCAATCAGCCCCAGCATTTT. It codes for CASSPTRESYSNQPQHF. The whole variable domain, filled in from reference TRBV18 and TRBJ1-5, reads NAGVMQNPRHLVRRRGQEARLRCSPMKGHSHVYWYRQLPEEGLKFMVYLQKENIIDESGMPKERFSAEFPKEGPSILRIQQVVRGDSAAYFCASSPTRESYSNQPQHFGDGTRLSIL.

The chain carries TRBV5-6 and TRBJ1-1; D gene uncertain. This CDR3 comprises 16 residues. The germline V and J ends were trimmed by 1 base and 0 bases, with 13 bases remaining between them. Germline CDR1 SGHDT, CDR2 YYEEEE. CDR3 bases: TGTGCCAGCAGCTTGCGAGCGGCGGTCATGAACACTGAAGCTTTCTTT. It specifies CASSLRAAVMNTEAFF.

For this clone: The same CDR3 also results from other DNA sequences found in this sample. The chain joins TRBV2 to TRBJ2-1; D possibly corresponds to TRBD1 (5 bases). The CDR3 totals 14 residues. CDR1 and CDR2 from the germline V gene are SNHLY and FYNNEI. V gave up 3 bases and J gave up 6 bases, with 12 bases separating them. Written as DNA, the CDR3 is TGTGCCAGCAGTGAGCAGGGCCCCAGCAATGAGCAGTTCTTC. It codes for CASSEQGPSNEQFF. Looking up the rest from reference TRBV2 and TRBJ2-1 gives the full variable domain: EPEVTQTPSHQVTQMGQEVILRCVPISNHLYFYWYRQILGQKVEFLVSFYNNEISEKSEIFDDQFSVERPDGSNFTLKIRSTKLEDSAMYFCASSEQGPSNEQFFGPGTRLTVL.

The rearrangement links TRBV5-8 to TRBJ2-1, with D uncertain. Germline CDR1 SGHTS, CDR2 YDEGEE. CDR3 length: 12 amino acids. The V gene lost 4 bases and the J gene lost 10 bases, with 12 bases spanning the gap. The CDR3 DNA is TGTGCCAGCAGCCTGATGTTCAGGGAGCAGTTCTTC. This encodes CASSLMFREQFF.

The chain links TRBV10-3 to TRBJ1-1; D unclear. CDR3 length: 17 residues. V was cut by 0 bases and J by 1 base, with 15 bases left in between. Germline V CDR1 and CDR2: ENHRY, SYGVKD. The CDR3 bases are TGTGCCATCAGTGAGTCTTCTCGAGGGTTTTCGAACACTGAAGCTTTCTTT. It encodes CAISESSRGFSNTEAFF.

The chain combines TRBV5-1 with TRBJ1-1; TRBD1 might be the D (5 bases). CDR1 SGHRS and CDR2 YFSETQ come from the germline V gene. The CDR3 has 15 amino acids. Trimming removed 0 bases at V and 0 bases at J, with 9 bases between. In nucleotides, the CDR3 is TGCGCCAGCAGCTTGGTAGCAGGGCTGAACACTGAAGCTTTCTTT. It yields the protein CASSLVAGLNTEAFF. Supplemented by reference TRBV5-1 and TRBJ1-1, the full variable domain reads KAGVTQTPRYLIKTRGQQVTLSCSPISGHRSVSWYQQTPGQGLQFLFEYFSETQRNKGNFPGRFSGRQFSNSRSEMNVSTLELGDSALYLCASSLVAGLNTEAFFGQGTRLTVV.

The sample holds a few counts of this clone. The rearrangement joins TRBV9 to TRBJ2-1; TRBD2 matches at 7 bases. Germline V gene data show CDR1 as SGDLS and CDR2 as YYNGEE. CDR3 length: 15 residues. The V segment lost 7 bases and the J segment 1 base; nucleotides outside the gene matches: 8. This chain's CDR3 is CASRNIAGSYNEQFF. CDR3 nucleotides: TGTGCCAGCCGCAATATAGCGGGTTCCTACAATGAGCAGTTCTTC.

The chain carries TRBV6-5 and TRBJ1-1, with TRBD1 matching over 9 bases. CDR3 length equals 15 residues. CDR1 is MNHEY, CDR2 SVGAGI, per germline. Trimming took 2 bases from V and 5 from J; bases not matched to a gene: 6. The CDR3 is CASSYDRDRATEAFF. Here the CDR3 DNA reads TGTGCCAGCAGTTACGACCGGGACAGGGCTACTGAAGCTTTCTTT.

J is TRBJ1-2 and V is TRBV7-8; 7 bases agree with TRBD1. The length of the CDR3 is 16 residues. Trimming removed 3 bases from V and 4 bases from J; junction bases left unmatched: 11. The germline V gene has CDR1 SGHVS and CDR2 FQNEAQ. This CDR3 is CASSLTETGTAYGYTF. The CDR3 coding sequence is TGTGCCAGCAGCTTGACAGAGACAGGGACAGCCTATGGCTACACCTTC.

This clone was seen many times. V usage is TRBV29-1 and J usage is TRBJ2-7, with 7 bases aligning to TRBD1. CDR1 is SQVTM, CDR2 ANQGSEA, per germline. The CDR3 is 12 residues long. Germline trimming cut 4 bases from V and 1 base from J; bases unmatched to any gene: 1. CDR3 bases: TGCAGCGTTGTCAGGGGGTCCTACGAGCAGTACTTC. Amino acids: CSVVRGSYEQYF.

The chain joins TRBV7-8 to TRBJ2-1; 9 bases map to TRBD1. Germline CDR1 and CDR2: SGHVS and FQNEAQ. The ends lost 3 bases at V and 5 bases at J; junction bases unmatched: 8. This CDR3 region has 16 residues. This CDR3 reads CASSLGFRTGDNEQFF. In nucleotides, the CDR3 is TGTGCCAGCAGCTTGGGTTTCCGGACAGGGGACAATGAGCAGTTCTTC.

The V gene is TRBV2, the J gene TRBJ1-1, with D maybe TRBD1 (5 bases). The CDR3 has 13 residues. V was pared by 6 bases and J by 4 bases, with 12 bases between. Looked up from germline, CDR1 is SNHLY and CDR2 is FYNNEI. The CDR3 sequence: CASRAEQVTEAFF. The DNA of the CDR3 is TGTGCCAGCAGAGCCGAACAGGTCACTGAAGCTTTCTTT.

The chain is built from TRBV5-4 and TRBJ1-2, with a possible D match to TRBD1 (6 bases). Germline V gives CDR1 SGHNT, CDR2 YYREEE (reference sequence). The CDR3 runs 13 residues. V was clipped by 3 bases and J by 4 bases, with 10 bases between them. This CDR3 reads CASSSGALYGYTF. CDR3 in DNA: TGTGCCAGCAGCTCAGGGGCCCTCTATGGCTACACCTTC.

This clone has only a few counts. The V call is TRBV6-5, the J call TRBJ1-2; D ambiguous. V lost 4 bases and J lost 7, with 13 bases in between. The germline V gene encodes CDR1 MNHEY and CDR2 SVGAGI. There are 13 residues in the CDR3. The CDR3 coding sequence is TGTGCCAGCAGTTTGGGCCCCGGTAGTGGCTACACCTTC. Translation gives CASSLGPGSGYTF.

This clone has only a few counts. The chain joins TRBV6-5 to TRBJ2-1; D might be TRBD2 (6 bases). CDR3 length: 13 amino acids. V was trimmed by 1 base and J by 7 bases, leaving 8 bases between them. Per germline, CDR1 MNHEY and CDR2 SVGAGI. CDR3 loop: CASSYFRGNEQFF. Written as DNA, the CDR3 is TGTGCCAGCAGTTACTTTCGGGGGAATGAGCAGTTCTTC.